The TCR beta chain under discussion was sequenced for a study of tumor and adjacent non-tumor tissue in lung cancer. The V gene's germline CDR1 is MGHRA and CDR2 YSYEKL. Trimming took 0 bases from V and 1 from J; bases not matched to a gene: 3. This CDR3 has 17 amino acids. A modified ARM-PCR protocol with three rounds of nested PCR amplified TCRbeta. TCRdb called the multiplex PCR reads again in MiXCR, with one record for every CDR3 protein. The profile covers 90,000 to 100,000 distinct CDR3 sequences, with about 80% appearing a single time and more than 30% taken by the ten largest. Ten or more counts support this clonotype. This sample's RNA came from whole unsorted tissue. This non-tumor lung sample came from over 3 cm beyond the tumor edge.

Specimen: distant non-tumor lung tissue. J is TRBJ2-1 and V is TRBV4-1; 10 bases match TRBD2. The clonotype was recovered from a man aged 60-69 years with small cell lung cancer. CDR3 sequence: CASSQEASGSSYNEQFF. The CDR3 coding sequence is TGCGCCAGCAGCCAAGAGGCTAGCGGGAGTTCCTACAATGAGCAGTTCTTC.